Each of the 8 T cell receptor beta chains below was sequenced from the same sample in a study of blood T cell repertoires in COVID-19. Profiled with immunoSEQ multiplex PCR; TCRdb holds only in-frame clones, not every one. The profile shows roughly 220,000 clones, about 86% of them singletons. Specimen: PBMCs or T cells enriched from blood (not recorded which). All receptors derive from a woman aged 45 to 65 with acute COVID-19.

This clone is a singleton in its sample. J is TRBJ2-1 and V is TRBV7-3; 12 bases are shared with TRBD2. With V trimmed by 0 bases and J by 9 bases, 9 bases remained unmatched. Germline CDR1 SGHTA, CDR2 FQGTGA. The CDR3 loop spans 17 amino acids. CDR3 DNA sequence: TGTGCCAGCAGCTTAACGGGAAGACTAGCGGGAGATCCTGAGCAGTTCTTC. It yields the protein CASSLTGRLAGDPEQFF.

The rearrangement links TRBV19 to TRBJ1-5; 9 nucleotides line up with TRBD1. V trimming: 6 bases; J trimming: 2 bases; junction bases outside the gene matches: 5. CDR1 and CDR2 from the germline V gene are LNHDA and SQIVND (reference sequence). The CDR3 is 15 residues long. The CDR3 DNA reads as TGTGCCAGTAGGCTGACAGGGGGTCGCAATCAGCCCCAGCATTTT. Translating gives CASRLTGGRNQPQHF.

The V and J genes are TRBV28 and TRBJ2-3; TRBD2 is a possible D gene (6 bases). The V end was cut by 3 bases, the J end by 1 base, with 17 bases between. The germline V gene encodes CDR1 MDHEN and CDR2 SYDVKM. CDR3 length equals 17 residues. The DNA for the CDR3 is TGTGCCAGCAGTTTCCAAGCCCGGGAGTTGGGCACAGATACGCAGTATTTT. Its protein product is CASSFQARELGTDTQYF.

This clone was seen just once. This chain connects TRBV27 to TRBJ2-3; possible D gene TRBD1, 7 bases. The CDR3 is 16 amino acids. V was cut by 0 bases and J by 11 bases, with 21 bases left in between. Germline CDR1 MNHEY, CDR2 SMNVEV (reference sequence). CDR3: CASSLSTGTGSREQYF. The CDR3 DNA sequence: TGTGCCAGCAGTTTATCGACAGGGACTGGTAGTAGGGAGCAGTATTTT.

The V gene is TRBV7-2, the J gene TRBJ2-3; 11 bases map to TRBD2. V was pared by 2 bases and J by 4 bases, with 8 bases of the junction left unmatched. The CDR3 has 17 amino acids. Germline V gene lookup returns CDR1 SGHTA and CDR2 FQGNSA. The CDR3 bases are TGTGCCAGCAGCTTAATAATAGCGGGAGGGGGAGCAGATACGCAGTATTTT. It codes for CASSLIIAGGGADTQYF.

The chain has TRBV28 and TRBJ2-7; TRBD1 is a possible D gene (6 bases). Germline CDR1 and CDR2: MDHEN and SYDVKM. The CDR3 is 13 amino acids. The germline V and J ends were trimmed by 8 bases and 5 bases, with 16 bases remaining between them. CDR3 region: CASRAGAKHEQYF. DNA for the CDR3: TGTGCCAGCCGGGCAGGGGCGAAACACGAGCAGTACTTC.

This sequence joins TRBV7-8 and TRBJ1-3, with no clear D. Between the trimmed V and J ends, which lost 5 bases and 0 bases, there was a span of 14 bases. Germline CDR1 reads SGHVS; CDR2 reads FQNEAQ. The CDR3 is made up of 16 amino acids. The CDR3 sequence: CASSPSRGYSGNTIYF. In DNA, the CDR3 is TGTGCCAGCAGCCCCTCTCGGGGATACTCTGGAAACACCATATATTTT.

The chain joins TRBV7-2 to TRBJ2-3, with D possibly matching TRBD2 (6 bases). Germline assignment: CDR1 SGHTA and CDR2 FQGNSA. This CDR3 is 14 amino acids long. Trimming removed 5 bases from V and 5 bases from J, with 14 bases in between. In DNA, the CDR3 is TGTGCCAGCAGCCCCCGCCTAGCGTTAGATACGCAGTATTTT. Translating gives CASSPRLALDTQYF.